The T cell receptor beta chain under discussion was sequenced for a study of glioma-infiltrating T cells. Study-wide results and caveats: Gliomas, especially low-grade, showed above-expected tissue-blood divergence; non-neoplastic patients showed below. Only very few CDR3 sequences appeared in both tissue and blood.

CDR3 size: 12 residues. In germline, CDR1 is LNHNV, CDR2 YYDKDF (reference sequence). V was clipped by 5 bases and J by 8 bases, with 11 bases between them. TCR alpha and beta CDR3 regions were amplified from RNA using iRepertoire nested multiplex PCR. One-step reverse transcription and amplification started from around 100-400 ng of tissue mRNA or PBMC total RNA. From the multiplex PCR reads, TCRdb called clonotypes with MiXCR, one entry per CDR3 protein. The sample carries more than 95,000 distinct CDR3 sequences, more than 20% recorded once. The table lists this clonotype with many counts. What it binds is not known.

The TCR was taken from a human donor with low-grade glioma or glioblastoma, undergoing nonglioma brain surgery, or in good health (not recorded which). The V call is TRBV15, the J call TRBJ2-3; D is possibly TRBD1 or TRBD2 (5 bases each). The material sequenced was glioma tissue, nonneoplastic brain tissue, or PBMCs (not recorded which). The CDR3 protein is CATSPTGTTQYF. In DNA, the CDR3 is TGTGCCACCAGCCCTACTGGGACTACGCAGTATTTT. The whole variable domain, filled in from reference TRBV15 and TRBJ2-3, reads DAMVIQNPRYQVTQFGKPVTLSCSQTLNHNVMYWYQQKSSQAPKLLFHYYDKDFNNEADTPDNFQSRRPNTSFCFLDIRSPGLGDTAMYLCATSPTGTTQYFGPGTRLTVL.